A selection of T cell receptor beta chains follows, all from one sample in a study of molecular identifiers for immune sequencing clone quantification. TCRdb passed the PCR reads through MiXCR, listing each CDR3 protein once. The data show approximately 550,000 distinct CDR3 sequences, over 20% seen once. Input material: naive CD8+ T cells from blood, with Jurkat cell RNA spiked in. These receptors were obtained from a human donor in good health. Some libraries in this study had Jurkat cell RNA spiked in. CDR3s include the opening cysteine and the closing phenylalanine or tryptophan. The order of the fields is V gene, D gene, CDR3 length, J gene, clone size, CDR3 protein, CDR3 DNA. D genes are given only for firm matches. For some rows the clone size is stated as once, few or many, or as a class when expanded; others skip it.

V: TRBV7-2; D: .; length: 15; J: TRBJ1-1; size: few; CDR3: CASSLAAGRNTEAFF; DNA: TGTGCCAGCAGCTTAGCGGCAGGGAGGAATACTGAAGCTTTCTTT
V: TRBV6-5; D: .; length: 13; J: TRBJ1-1; size: many; CDR3: CASSYSGGTEAFF; DNA: TGTGCCAGCAGTTACTCAGGGGGGACTGAAGCTTTCTTT
V: TRBV12-3/TRBV12-4; D: .; length: 13; J: TRBJ1-2; size: .; CDR3: CASSFGGEVGYTF; DNA: TGTGCCAGCAGTTTCGGGGGAGAGGTTGGCTACACCTTC
V: TRBV7-6; D: TRBD1; length: 18; J: TRBJ2-6; size: .; CDR3: CASSLGQGAGSGANVLTF; DNA: TGTGCCAGCAGCTTAGGGCAGGGGGCCGGCTCTGGGGCCAACGTCCTGACTTTC
V: TRBV9; D: .; length: 14; J: TRBJ1-1; size: many; CDR3: CASSVTGQNTEAFF; DNA: TGTGCCAGCAGCGTGACAGGCCAGAACACTGAAGCTTTCTTT
V: TRBV28; D: .; length: 17; J: TRBJ2-6; size: .; CDR3: CASRARGPYAGANVLTF; DNA: TGTGCCAGCAGGGCCCGGGGTCCGTATGCTGGGGCCAACGTCCTGACTTTC
V: TRBV29-1; D: .; length: 15; J: TRBJ2-5; size: many; CDR3: CSVERGDSLQETQYF; DNA: TGCAGCGTTGAAAGGGGGGACAGCCTCCAAGAGACCCAGTACTTC
V: TRBV7-9; D: .; length: 15; J: TRBJ2-3; size: .; CDR3: CASCSSGAGTDTQYF; DNA: TGTGCCAGCTGCTCGTCCGGGGCAGGCACAGATACGCAGTATTTT
V: TRBV5-5; D: TRBD2; length: 14; J: TRBJ2-2; size: many; CDR3: CASSFSGGTGELFF; DNA: TGTGCCAGCAGCTTTAGCGGGGGTACCGGGGAGCTGTTTTTT
V: TRBV12-3/TRBV12-4; D: TRBD2; length: 15; J: TRBJ2-5; size: many; CDR3: CASSFRGEAGETQYF; DNA: TGTGCCAGCAGTTTCCGGGGGGAAGCGGGAGAGACCCAGTACTTC
V: TRBV5-6; D: TRBD2; length: 14; J: TRBJ2-3; size: .; CDR3: CASASGLEWDTQYF; DNA: TGTGCCAGCGCGAGTGGACTAGAGTGGGATACGCAGTATTTT
V: TRBV20-1; D: .; length: 12; J: TRBJ2-5; size: .; CDR3: CSARQEEETQYF; DNA: TGCAGTGCTAGACAGGAGGAAGAGACCCAGTACTTC
V: TRBV6-2/TRBV6-3; D: .; length: 13; J: TRBJ1-5; size: many; CDR3: CASRVESNQPQHF; DNA: TGTGCCAGCAGGGTAGAGAGCAATCAGCCCCAGCATTTT
V: TRBV7-3; D: .; length: 17; J: TRBJ2-2; size: few; CDR3: CASSPPIGSGATGELFF; DNA: TGTGCCAGCAGCCCCCCGATTGGGAGCGGTGCGACCGGGGAGCTGTTTTTT
V: TRBV20-1; D: .; length: 17; J: TRBJ1-5; size: .; CDR3: CSAREETGSASYQPQHF; DNA: TGCAGTGCTAGAGAGGAAACCGGCAGTGCTAGCTATCAGCCCCAGCATTTT
V: TRBV7-2; D: .; length: 15; J: TRBJ2-5; size: .; CDR3: CASSPVLAGAETQYF; DNA: TGTGCCAGCAGTCCAGTTTTAGCCGGGGCCGAGACCCAGTACTTC
V: TRBV6-2/TRBV6-3; D: TRBD2; length: 13; J: TRBJ2-5; size: few; CDR3: CASSRDYKETQYF; DNA: TGTGCCAGCAGTAGGGACTATAAAGAGACCCAGTACTTC
V: TRBV27; D: TRBD2; length: 15; J: TRBJ2-7; size: few; CDR3: CASSFFPSGRNEQYF; DNA: TGTGCCAGCAGTTTCTTTCCTAGCGGGAGGAACGAGCAGTACTTC